This entry lists 15 T cell receptor beta chains sequenced from one sample in a study of blood T cell repertoires in COVID-19. Libraries were prepared by immunoSEQ multiplex PCR; TCRdb keeps only in-frame clonotypes and omits some of them. Seen here are 300,000 to 350,000 clones, about 85% observed once, and the top ten hold approximately 2.2%. Sequenced: peripheral blood. These receptors all come from a man between 18 and 35 years old with active or convalescent COVID-19.

This rearrangement joins TRBV15 to TRBJ2-7, with 11 bases fitting TRBD1. Germline assignment: CDR1 LNHNV and CDR2 YYDKDF (reference sequence). The trim removed 6 bases at V and 1 base at J, leaving 5 bases unmatched. The CDR3 covers 15 residues. The CDR3: CATSTGQGASYEQYF. For the CDR3, the DNA is TGTGCCACCAGTACAGGACAGGGGGCGTCCTACGAGCAGTACTTC.

The CDR3 DNA sequence: TGTGCCACCAGTGATGAGTGGACTGAAGCTTTCTTT. Protein sequence: CATSDEWTEAFF. The gene calls are TRBV24-1 and TRBJ1-1; D is unresolved. Germline V lookup: CDR1 KGHDR, CDR2 SFDVKD. CDR3 length: 12 amino acids. Trimming left V 3 bases short and J 5 bases short, with 6 bases between.

The V gene is TRBV28, the J gene TRBJ2-1; D unclear. CDR1 is MDHEN and CDR2 is SYDVKM in the germline V gene. CDR3 length: 11 amino acids. The germline V and J ends were trimmed by 3 bases and 6 bases, with 3 bases remaining between them. The CDR3 here is CASSFVNEQFF. In DNA form, the CDR3 reads TGTGCCAGCAGTTTCGTCAATGAGCAGTTCTTC.

The chain employs TRBV12-5 and TRBJ2-1; possibly TRBD2 for D (6 bases). V was shortened by 2 bases and J by 7 bases, with 18 bases between the two germline ends. CDR1 is LGHNT, CDR2 FRNRAP, per germline. The CDR3 is 16 amino acids. This CDR3 is CASGLTAVAGWNEQFF. DNA for the CDR3: TGTGCTAGTGGTTTGACTGCCGTCGCGGGGTGGAATGAGCAGTTCTTC.

In this sample, this clone turned up a few times. This chain uses TRBV4-1 with TRBJ2-1; D may be TRBD2 (6 bases). Germline CDR1 reads MGHRA; CDR2 reads YSYEKL. Trimming shortened V by 4 bases and J by 8 bases, and 15 bases separated the two germline ends. This CDR3 region has 14 residues. The chain's CDR3 is CASSPPPGSDEQFF. CDR3 DNA: TGCGCCAGCAGCCCTCCCCCCGGGAGCGATGAGCAGTTCTTC.

This chain uses TRBV6-5 with TRBJ1-3; D remains ambiguous. This CDR3 contains 14 residues. The germline CDR1 and CDR2 sequences are MNHEY and SVGAGI. Trimming took 6 bases from V and 7 from J, leaving 16 bases between them. The CDR3 protein is CASRTGVNINTIYF. The CDR3 DNA reads as TGTGCCAGCAGGACCGGGGTTAATATTAACACCATATATTTT.

CDR3 residues: CASSYGQGYEQYF. DNA of the CDR3: TGTGCCAGTAGTTATGGACAGGGCTACGAGCAGTACTTC. This sequence joins TRBV19 and TRBJ2-7; 8 bases match TRBD1. The CDR3 spans 13 residues. Losses at the gene ends were 5 bases for V and 3 bases for J; bases not matched to a gene: 3. Looked up from germline, CDR1 is LNHDA and CDR2 is SQIVND (reference sequence).

The rearrangement joins TRBV2 to TRBJ2-5; possible D gene TRBD2, 5 bases. V lost 2 bases, J lost 5 bases, and 15 bases lay in between. CDR1 and CDR2 from the germline V gene are SNHLY and FYNNEI. The CDR3 extends over 15 amino acids. CDR3 nucleotides: TGTGCCAGCAGTGAAAAGAGGGCTAGCTTTGAGACCCAGTACTTC. Protein: CASSEKRASFETQYF.

This chain uses TRBV7-6 with TRBJ2-7, with 7 positions matching TRBD1. V shed 5 bases and J 8 bases; nucleotides not matched to a gene: 6. Germline lookup yields CDR1 SGHVS and CDR2 FNYEAQ. The CDR3 is 12 residues long. The CDR3 loop reads CASSPQGEKQYF. CDR3 nucleotide sequence: TGTGCCAGCAGCCCCCAGGGGGAAAAGCAGTACTTC.

The chain uses TRBV6-5 and TRBJ2-2, with TRBD1 identical over 7 bases. V shed 2 bases and J 5 bases; nucleotides not matched to a gene: 5. The CDR3 runs to 15 residues. Per germline, CDR1 MNHEY and CDR2 SVGAGI. CDR3 DNA sequence: TGTGCCAGCAGTTACAACAACAGGGGAACCGGGGAGCTGTTTTTT. Translating gives CASSYNNRGTGELFF.

V usage is TRBV19 and J usage is TRBJ1-5; D is uncertain. Germline values: CDR1 LNHDA, CDR2 SQIVND (reference sequence). The CDR3 runs 16 residues. V lost 3 bases, J lost 0 bases, and 12 bases lay in between. For the CDR3, the DNA is TGTGCCAGTAGTATCGCCGGGATTTATAGCAATCAGCCCCAGCATTTT. Amino acids: CASSIAGIYSNQPQHF. Full variable domain (outside the CDR3, taken from reference TRBV19 and TRBJ1-5): DGGITQSPKYLFRKEGQNVTLSCEQNLNHDAMYWYRQDPGQGLRLIYYSQIVNDFQKGDIAEGYSVSREKKESFPLTVTSAQKNPTAFYLCASSIAGIYSNQPQHFGDGTRLSIL.

The rearrangement uses TRBV15 and TRBJ2-2; 10 nucleotides match TRBD1. CDR1 and CDR2 from the germline V gene are LNHNV and YYDKDF (reference sequence). The CDR3 totals 15 residues. Trimming removed 9 bases from V and 6 bases from J; junction bases left unmatched: 10. The CDR3 DNA follows: TGTGCCACGTCAGACTCGGGACAGGGGTCCGGGGAGCTGTTTTTT. It yields the protein CATSDSGQGSGELFF.

The gene calls are TRBV24-1 and TRBJ2-3; D unresolved. The V gene's germline CDR1 is KGHDR and CDR2 SFDVKD. The CDR3 spans 12 residues. With 1 base removed from V and 5 bases from J, the gap between germline ends came to 3 bases. CDR3 protein: CATSDFGDTQYF. As DNA, the CDR3 is TGTGCCACCAGTGATTTCGGAGATACGCAGTATTTT.

Only one count was recorded for this clone. The chain employs TRBV6-5 and TRBJ2-2; D is possibly TRBD2 (5 bases). Germline V gives CDR1 MNHEY, CDR2 SVGAGI. The CDR3 extends over 14 amino acids. V was cut by 8 bases and J by 5 bases, with 15 bases left in between. CDR3 sequence (DNA): TGTGCCAGCTCTACTAGAATCGGTACCGGGGAGCTGTTTTTT. Amino acids: CASSTRIGTGELFF.

The chain couples TRBV11-1 to TRBJ1-3, with 10 positions matching TRBD1. There are 14 residues in the CDR3. Germline CDR1 reads SGHAT; CDR2 reads FQDESV (reference sequence). With V trimmed by 5 bases and J by 2 bases, 0 bases remained unmatched. The CDR3 DNA follows: TGTGCCAGCAGCGGGACAGGGGCTGGAAACACCATATATTTT. Protein sequence: CASSGTGAGNTIYF.